These 26 T cell receptor beta chains were sequenced from one sample in a study of shared clonotypes between healthy human individuals. The method was immunoSEQ multiplex PCR; TCRdb's version includes in-frame clones alone and lacks a portion of them. The sample has fewer than 3 million clones; 92% are singletons. Sequenced material: naive CD4+ T cells from PBMCs. Documented subset: CD45RA+ positively selected. Receptors originate from a man between 18 and 35 years old in good health. Some clones in this sample may be carry-over from other donors' samples.

Notes on this clone: Given a much more abundant clone one base away, this may be a read error. As DNA, the CDR3 is TGTGCCAGCAGCTTAGCAGAGACGCAGTATTTT. Translation: CASSLAETQYF. This rearrangement joins TRBV7-9 to TRBJ2-3; D is uncertain. The germline V gene has CDR1 SEHNR and CDR2 FQNEAQ (reference sequence). CDR3 size: 11 residues.

This rearrangement joins TRBV18 to TRBJ1-2; D is undetermined. CDR3 length: 14 residues. V was shortened by 3 bases and J by 4 bases, with 12 bases between the two germline ends. Germline-derived CDR1 and CDR2 are KGHSH and LQKENI. The CDR3 loop is CASSPVEGSYGYTF. The CDR3, as DNA: TGTGCCAGCTCACCGGTGGAGGGTTCCTATGGCTACACCTTC.

V gene TRBV28 combines with J gene TRBJ2-5; 8 bases agree with TRBD2. The CDR3 is 12 residues long. V lost 7 bases to trimming and J lost 5 bases; unmatched junction nucleotides: 3. CDR1 MDHEN and CDR2 SYDVKM come from the germline V gene. The chain's CDR3 is CASIAGGETQYF. CDR3 coding DNA: TGTGCCAGCATTGCGGGAGGCGAGACCCAGTACTTC.

V is TRBV19 and J is TRBJ2-1; 12 bases align to TRBD2. The CDR3 is 16 residues long. The germline V gene encodes CDR1 LNHDA and CDR2 SQIVND (reference sequence). V lost 7 bases and J lost 8; bases outside the gene matches: 12. CDR3 residues: CASTRTSGTQGYEQFF. CDR3 nucleotides: TGTGCCAGTACCCGGACTAGCGGGACGCAGGGCTATGAGCAGTTCTTC.

V is TRBV25-1 and J is TRBJ2-7, with 7 bases identical to TRBD2. The CDR3 length is 17 residues. The V segment lost 4 bases and the J segment 3 bases; nucleotides outside the gene matches: 15. CDR1 is MGHDK, CDR2 SYGVNS, per germline. CDR3 coding DNA: TGTGCCAGCAGTGGAGGCGGGAGCGGAGCCTTTAACTACGAGCAGTACTTC. This codes for CASSGGGSGAFNYEQYF.

V and J are TRBV4-1 and TRBJ2-1, with 12 bases lining up with TRBD2. Germline lookup yields CDR1 MGHRA and CDR2 YSYEKL. CDR3 length: 15 amino acids. The V and J ends lost 4 bases and 6 bases, in that order; junction bases with no gene match: 4. CDR3 nucleotides: TGCGCCAGCAGCCCCAGGACTAGCGGGATCAATGAGCAGTTCTTC. The encoded protein is CASSPRTSGINEQFF.

The J gene is TRBJ2-1, the V gene TRBV5-6; the D gene is possibly TRBD2 (6 bases). Trimming left V 3 bases short and J 7 bases short, with 11 bases between. There are 13 residues in the CDR3. Germline V lookup: CDR1 SGHDT, CDR2 YYEEEE. Here the CDR3 reads CASSSLGGNEQFF. CDR3 DNA: TGTGCCAGCAGCTCACTGGGGGGTAATGAGCAGTTCTTC.

V and J are TRBV5-1 and TRBJ2-1, with D perhaps matching TRBD2 (5 bases). V was pared by 4 bases and J by 0 bases, with 14 bases between. The germline V gene encodes CDR1 SGHRS and CDR2 YFSETQ. This CDR3 comprises 16 residues. CDR3 amino acids: CASSPRAGRSYNEQFF. DNA for the CDR3: TGCGCCAGCAGCCCTCGGGCGGGCCGCTCCTACAATGAGCAGTTCTTC.

The chain combines TRBV9 with TRBJ1-3; TRBD1 aligns across 9 bases. Trimming removed 4 bases from V and 4 bases from J; junction bases left unmatched: 3. Germline V lookup: CDR1 SGDLS, CDR2 YYNGEE. The CDR3 extends over 14 amino acids. The CDR3 DNA follows: TGTGCCAGCAGCCCAGGGACAGGGGGAAACACCATATATTTT. Its protein product is CASSPGTGGNTIYF.

This rearrangement joins TRBV5-1 to TRBJ1-3, with D possibly being TRBD1 (5 bases). Trimming stripped 0 bases from V and 0 bases from J, with 10 bases between. The CDR3 is made up of 16 amino acids. CDR1 is SGHRS and CDR2 is YFSETQ in the germline V gene. The CDR3 is CASSLAGIGSGNTIYF. The CDR3 nucleotides read TGCGCCAGCAGCTTGGCAGGGATCGGCTCTGGAAACACCATATATTTT.

V and J are TRBV10-3 and TRBJ2-5; 8 bases align to TRBD2. The junction had 10 bases not matched to a gene; V was cut back by 0 bases and J by 7 bases. Germline loops: CDR1 ENHRY, CDR2 SYGVKD. This CDR3 region has 16 residues. CDR3 nucleotides: TGTGCCATCAGTGAGTCGGGCAGCGGGAGAATCGGGACCCAGTACTTC. It is translated as CAISESGSGRIGTQYF.

The gene calls are TRBV11-2 and TRBJ2-1; 8 nucleotides line up with TRBD2. CDR1 SGHAT and CDR2 FQNNGV come from the germline V gene. J was trimmed by 14 bases and V by 1 base; bases with no gene match: 4. The CDR3 has 12 residues. CDR3 loop: CASSLAREAEFF. CDR3 nucleotide sequence: TGTGCCAGCAGCTTAGCGCGGGAGGCGGAGTTCTTC.

The genes are TRBV5-1 and TRBJ2-7; 11 bases fit TRBD2. The CDR3 totals 15 residues. CDR1 is SGHRS and CDR2 is YFSETQ in the germline V gene. V trimming: 5 bases; J trimming: 5 bases; junction bases outside the gene matches: 9. CDR3 in DNA: TGCGCCAGCAGGATAACTAGCGGGAGTTCCCACGAGCAGTACTTC. It encodes CASRITSGSSHEQYF. The whole variable domain, remainder taken from reference TRBV5-1 and TRBJ2-7, is KAGVTQTPRYLIKTRGQQVTLSCSPISGHRSVSWYQQTPGQGLQFLFEYFSETQRNKGNFPGRFSGRQFSNSRSEMNVSTLELGDSALYLCASRITSGSSHEQYFGPGTRLTVT.

The chain joins TRBV15 to TRBJ2-3; the match to TRBD1 covers 8 bases. Germline CDR1 is LNHNV and CDR2 is YYDKDF (reference sequence). V trimming: 5 bases; J trimming: 7 bases; junction bases outside the gene matches: 11. CDR3 length: 15 amino acids. The CDR3 loop is CATSLQGASRNTQYF. CDR3 nucleotides: TGTGCCACCAGCCTTCAGGGGGCTAGTCGTAATACGCAGTATTTT.

The chain couples TRBV7-9 to TRBJ2-1, with D perhaps matching TRBD2 (6 bases). This CDR3 spans 16 amino acids. The V and J ends lost 1 base and 7 bases respectively, with 17 bases between them. CDR1 is SEHNR and CDR2 is FQNEAQ in the germline V gene (reference sequence). CDR3 region: CASSLVAGIGDNEQFF. The CDR3 DNA reads TGTGCCAGCAGCTTAGTCGCGGGAATCGGGGATAATGAGCAGTTCTTC.

The V call is TRBV30, the J call TRBJ2-7; D is ambiguous. V was clipped by 4 bases and J by 0 bases, with 7 bases between them. Per the germline V gene, CDR1 is GTSNPN and CDR2 is SVGIG (reference sequence). The CDR3 runs 12 residues. In nucleotides, the CDR3 is TGTGCCTGGACTGTGAGCTCCTACGAGCAGTACTTC. Its translation: CAWTVSSYEQYF.

CDR3 region: CASSKARPLRRVGPGELFF. The CDR3, as DNA: TGTGCCAGCAGCAAAGCGCGGCCCCTGCGTAGGGTCGGACCCGGGGAGCTGTTTTTT. The chain has TRBV21-1 and TRBJ2-2. TRBV21-1 is a listed pseudogene. CDR3 length: 19 residues.

The chain is built from TRBV4-1 and TRBJ1-2; D gene ambiguous. The CDR3 extends over 12 amino acids. Germline V gene lookup returns CDR1 MGHRA and CDR2 YSYEKL. V lost 2 bases and J lost 1, with 2 bases in between. The CDR3 sequence is CASSQNNYGYTF. DNA of the CDR3: TGCGCCAGCAGCCAAAATAACTATGGCTACACCTTC.

This clone was recorded only once. The chain employs TRBV7-2 and TRBJ1-2; possible D gene TRBD1, 5 bases. Germline V CDR1 and CDR2: SGHTA, FQGNSA. The CDR3 runs to 12 residues. The germline V and J ends were trimmed by 4 bases and 7 bases, with 10 bases remaining between them. The CDR3 DNA follows: TGTGCCAGCAGCTGGCTGGGGGGTGGCTACACCTTC. This sequence encodes CASSWLGGGYTF.

The gene calls are TRBV2 and TRBJ2-2; 8 bases map to TRBD1. This CDR3 spans 16 amino acids. Trimming removed 5 bases from V and 7 bases from J; junction bases left unmatched: 12. The germline V gene has CDR1 SNHLY and CDR2 FYNNEI. CDR3 protein: CASSPKTGGSIGELFF. Written as DNA, the CDR3 is TGTGCCAGCAGTCCGAAAACAGGGGGTTCGATCGGGGAGCTGTTTTTT.

This chain uses TRBV27 with TRBJ1-5; 9 positions match TRBD1. The CDR3 consists of 14 residues. V dropped 5 bases and J dropped 6; count of bases not matched to a gene: 5. Germline assignment: CDR1 MNHEY and CDR2 SMNVEV (reference sequence). The CDR3 here is CASSRDRVRQPQHF. The CDR3 bases are TGTGCCAGCAGTCGGGACAGGGTGCGTCAGCCCCAGCATTTT.

The chain employs TRBV29-1 and TRBJ2-7, with D possibly matching TRBD2 (6 bases). Germline V gene sequence: CDR1 SQVTM, CDR2 ANQGSEA. V was cut by 5 bases and J by 6 bases, with 11 bases left in between. This CDR3 contains 11 residues. The CDR3 spells CSVRRDVEQYF. In DNA, the CDR3 is TGCAGCGTTCGGAGGGACGTCGAGCAGTACTTC.

J is TRBJ2-7 and V is TRBV5-1; TRBD2 matches 9 bases. This CDR3 region has 15 residues. Germline lookup yields CDR1 SGHRS and CDR2 YFSETQ. The ends lost 2 bases at V and 2 bases at J; junction bases unmatched: 5. The CDR3 DNA reads as TGCGCCAGCAGCTTACCGATAGCGGGAGCCTACGAGCAGTACTTC. This sequence encodes CASSLPIAGAYEQYF. Complete variable domain (other parts from reference TRBV5-1 and TRBJ2-7): KAGVTQTPRYLIKTRGQQVTLSCSPISGHRSVSWYQQTPGQGLQFLFEYFSETQRNKGNFPGRFSGRQFSNSRSEMNVSTLELGDSALYLCASSLPIAGAYEQYFGPGTRLTVT.

This chain links TRBV29-1 with TRBJ2-7, with D unresolved. Trimming removed 5 bases at V and 2 bases at J, with 13 bases between. The CDR3 is 13 residues long. CDR1 and CDR2 (germline): SQVTM, ANQGSEA. The CDR3 region is CSVRKNEPYEQYF. Here the CDR3 DNA reads TGCAGCGTTAGGAAAAACGAGCCCTACGAGCAGTACTTC.

V gene TRBV7-3 combines with J gene TRBJ2-5, with D uncertain. The CDR3 is made up of 13 amino acids. The ends were cut back, 1 base at V and 1 base at J, with 4 bases in the middle. The germline gives CDR1 SGHTA, CDR2 FQGTGA. The CDR3 loop is CASSLIVQETQYF. CDR3 nucleotides: TGTGCCAGCAGCTTAATAGTCCAAGAGACCCAGTACTTC. Full variable domain (remainder filled in from reference TRBV7-3 and TRBJ2-5): GAGVSQTPSNKVTEKGKYVELRCDPISGHTALYWYRQSLGQGPEFLIYFQGTGAADDSGLPNDRFFAVRPEGSVSTLKIQRTERGDSAVYLCASSLIVQETQYFGPGTRLLVL.

J is TRBJ2-1 and V is TRBV5-1; D ambiguous. The V gene lost 4 bases and the J gene lost 4 bases, with 18 bases spanning the gap. Germline V lookup: CDR1 SGHRS, CDR2 YFSETQ. CDR3 length: 16 amino acids. DNA for the CDR3: TGCGCCAGCAGCAGCAGTCCGGAAGTGGGATACAATGAGCAGTTCTTC. This sequence encodes CASSSSPEVGYNEQFF.